This is a list of T cell receptor beta chains from one sample in a study of shared clonotypes between healthy human individuals. Produced via immunoSEQ multiplex PCR; TCRdb's table is partial and in-frame only. Of under 2,000,000 clones listed, approximately 95% are singletons. Sequencing was carried out using naive CD8+ T cells sorted from blood. The receptors were sampled from a man aged 18-30 years in good health. Both conserved end residues are part of each CDR3. D genes are given only for firm matches. Some rows have no size entry. The others give once, few or many, or a class for an expanded clone.

V gene: TRBV9
J gene: TRBJ2-3
D gene: .
clone size: .
CDR3 protein: CASSGPLTDTQYF
CDR3 DNA: TGTGCCAGCAGCGGACCTCTCACAGATACGCAGTATTTT

V gene: TRBV13
J gene: TRBJ2-7
D gene: TRBD2
clone size: once
CDR3 protein: CASSPGLAEDYEQYF
CDR3 DNA: TGTGCCAGCAGCCCCGGACTAGCGGAGGACTACGAGCAGTACTTC

V gene: TRBV4-1
J gene: TRBJ2-7
D gene: .
clone size: .
CDR3 protein: CASSQEERAGFLGAYEQYF
CDR3 DNA: TGCGCCAGCAGCCAGGAAGAAAGGGCGGGGTTTCTCGGGGCCTACGAGCAGTACTTC

V gene: TRBV4-1
J gene: TRBJ1-2
D gene: TRBD1
clone size: .
CDR3 protein: CASSQHVQGNYGYTF
CDR3 DNA: TGCGCCAGCAGCCAGCACGTACAGGGGAACTATGGCTACACCTTC

V gene: TRBV28
J gene: TRBJ2-7
D gene: .
clone size: .
CDR3 protein: CASRLTAEPYEQYF
CDR3 DNA: TGTGCCAGCAGGTTGACAGCGGAGCCCTACGAGCAGTACTTC

V gene: TRBV28
J gene: TRBJ2-5
D gene: .
clone size: .
CDR3 protein: CASSALEGGETQYF
CDR3 DNA: TGTGCCAGCAGTGCCCTCGAGGGTGGGGAGACCCAGTACTTC

V gene: TRBV19
J gene: TRBJ2-7
D gene: TRBD1
clone size: .
CDR3 protein: CASSISGQGDEQYF
CDR3 DNA: TGTGCCAGTAGTATATCGGGACAGGGGGACGAGCAGTACTTC

V gene: TRBV15
J gene: TRBJ2-2
D gene: .
clone size: .
CDR3 protein: CATSIEAEGSNTGELFF
CDR3 DNA: TGTGCCACCAGCATAGAGGCGGAGGGGTCGAACACCGGGGAGCTGTTTTTT

V gene: TRBV6-5
J gene: TRBJ2-3
D gene: TRBD1
clone size: .
CDR3 protein: CASSYTRGITTDTQYF
CDR3 DNA: TGTGCCAGCAGTTATACCAGGGGGATAACCACAGATACGCAGTATTTT

V gene: TRBV21-1
J gene: TRBJ1-3
D gene: .
clone size: .
CDR3 protein: CASSKAPRGAGNTIYF
CDR3 DNA: TGTGCCAGCAGCAAAGCTCCGAGGGGAGCGGGAAACACCATATATTTT

V gene: TRBV6-1
J gene: TRBJ1-2
D gene: .
clone size: .
CDR3 protein: CASRTSLYGYTF
CDR3 DNA: TGTGCCAGCAGAACTTCGCTCTATGGCTACACCTTC

V gene: TRBV6-5
J gene: TRBJ2-7
D gene: TRBD2
clone size: .
CDR3 protein: CASSYSSGEASYEQYF
CDR3 DNA: TGTGCCAGCAGTTACTCGAGCGGGGAGGCATCCTACGAGCAGTACTTC

V gene: TRBV11-2
J gene: TRBJ2-7
D gene: TRBD2
clone size: .
CDR3 protein: CASSLDPTSEEYYEQYF
CDR3 DNA: TGTGCCAGCAGCTTAGATCCGACTAGCGAGGAGTACTACGAGCAGTACTTC

V gene: TRBV30
J gene: TRBJ2-3
D gene: TRBD2
clone size: .
CDR3 protein: CAWSTTSGTDTQYF
CDR3 DNA: TGTGCCTGGAGTACCACTAGCGGCACAGATACGCAGTATTTT

V gene: TRBV2
J gene: TRBJ1-5
D gene: .
clone size: .
CDR3 protein: CASSESGGSYALSNQPQHF
CDR3 DNA: TGTGCCAGCAGTGAATCGGGGGGCAGCTACGCCCTTAGCAATCAGCCCCAGCATTTT

V gene: TRBV4-1
J gene: TRBJ1-6
D gene: .
clone size: .
CDR3 protein: CASSQGGGMGSPLHF
CDR3 DNA: TGCGCCAGCAGCCAAGGGGGGGGGATGGGTTCACCCCTCCACTTT

V gene: TRBV7-6
J gene: TRBJ2-7
D gene: TRBD2
clone size: .
CDR3 protein: CASSLELAPYYEQYF
CDR3 DNA: TGTGCCAGCAGCTTAGAACTAGCGCCGTACTACGAGCAGTACTTC

V gene: TRBV6-1
J gene: TRBJ2-5
D gene: .
clone size: .
CDR3 protein: CASSHGADYQETQYF
CDR3 DNA: TGTGCCAGCAGCCATGGGGCAGATTACCAAGAGACCCAGTACTTC

V gene: TRBV27
J gene: TRBJ2-1
D gene: .
clone size: .
CDR3 protein: CASSLSPSYNEQFF
CDR3 DNA: TGTGCCAGCAGTTTATCCCCGAGTTACAATGAGCAGTTCTTC

V gene: TRBV20-1
J gene: TRBJ2-7
D gene: .
clone size: .
CDR3 protein: CSARDLGEQYF
CDR3 DNA: TGCAGTGCTAGAGATCTAGGGGAGCAGTACTTC